This T cell receptor (beta chain) was captured in a study of shared clonotypes between healthy human individuals. Study-level background: Each donor contributed plates that comprised three CD4 naive, three CD4 memory, two CD8 naive and one CD8 memory. Regarding the study as a whole: Rarefaction analysis demonstrated incomplete sorted-subset sequencing notwithstanding large depth.

The germline gives CDR1 SNHLY, CDR2 FYNNEI. The CDR3 has 12 amino acids. Participating donors were healthy, HIV-negative adults free of recent acute infections or vaccinations. Remarks on this clone: Its specificity is not known.

The protocol was immunoSEQ multiplex PCR, while the TCRdb copy is restricted to in-frame clones and leaves out a portion. The repertoire holds roughly 700,000 clones, with roughly 70% as singletons. The receptor comes from a woman in her twenties or thirties in good health. The rearrangement links TRBV2 to TRBJ2-7; TRBD1 is a possible D gene (5 bases). The sample comprised memory CD4+ T cells sorted from blood. The subset was: CD45RA-negative fraction. CDR3 nucleotide sequence: TGTGCAACAGGAGTTTTCTCCTACGAGCAGTACTTC. This sequence encodes CATGVFSYEQYF.